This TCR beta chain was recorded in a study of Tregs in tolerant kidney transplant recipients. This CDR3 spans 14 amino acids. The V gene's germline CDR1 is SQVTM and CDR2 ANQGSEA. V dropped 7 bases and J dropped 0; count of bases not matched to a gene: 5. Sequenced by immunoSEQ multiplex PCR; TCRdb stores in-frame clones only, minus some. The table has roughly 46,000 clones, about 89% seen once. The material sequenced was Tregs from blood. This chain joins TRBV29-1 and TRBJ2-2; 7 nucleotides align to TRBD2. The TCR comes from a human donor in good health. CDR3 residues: CSAGLVSNTGELFF. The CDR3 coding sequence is TGCAGCGCTGGACTAGTTTCGAACACCGGGGAGCTGTTTTTT.